Listed here is a single T cell receptor beta chain. The target antigen is unknown. The data derive from a study of blood T cells in healthy people across ages. Study context: Template-switching capture recovered about one barcoded beta molecule per two T cells. Study-wide points: Naive T cell percentage strongly correlated with TCR beta diversity. The study lacked donor CMV status, which possibly confounded expanded clonotype changes. The study could not conclusively compare naive and antigen-experienced cells, given its unsorted PBMCs.

The second PCR ran roughly 6 to 12 cycles with a sample-barcoded 5' primer and J-beta primers. MiXCR, run by TCRdb on the 5' RACE reads, gives a single entry per CDR3 protein. The sample consists of roughly 800,000 distinct CDR3 sequences, 58% of them appearing once. Germline V lookup: CDR1 SGHTA, CDR2 FQGTGA. The V end was cut by 4 bases, the J end by 9 bases, with 19 bases between. CDR3 length equals 15 residues. The TCR sequence derives from a man aged 25 to 40 in good health. The chain combines TRBV7-3 with TRBJ2-1; D might be TRBD1 or TRBD2, each matching 5 bases. The specimen sequenced was blood. The CDR3 reads CASSSRGERGREQFF. The CDR3 DNA follows: TGTGCCAGCAGCTCCAGAGGGGAGAGGGGCCGTGAGCAGTTCTTC.